A single count supports the clone carrying this TCR beta chain. Antigen unknown. Sequenced by immunoSEQ multiplex PCR; TCRdb stores in-frame clones only, minus some. The repertoire holds about 23,000 clones, around three quarters seen once, with about 8.2% in the top ten. This entry belongs to a study of a mutant IDH1 vaccine in newly diagnosed glioma. Study-level information: Averaging 40.4 years of age, treated patients were about 60% male and about 38% female. Standard pretreatment was either radiotherapy, temozolomide, or, for most, radiochemotherapy with temozolomide.

Sample time point: week 11, during vaccination. Each dose of the vaccine consisted of 300 ug of mutant IDH1 20-mer peptide, with topical imiquimod. New astrocytomas of WHO grade 3 or 4 that were IDH1-mutant and ATRX-lost were found in the donors. The trim removed 8 bases at V and 2 bases at J, leaving 0 bases unmatched. The CDR3 covers 12 residues. Germline-derived CDR1 and CDR2 are SGHTA and FQGNSA. This sequence joins TRBV7-2 and TRBJ1-2, with 9 bases identical to TRBD1. Sample: PBMCs, taken from a glioma patient whose treatment included an IDH1 peptide vaccine. This TCR derives from a man aged 40-49 years with glioma. DNA of the CDR3: TGTGCCAGCGGGACAGGGAACTATGGCTACACCTTC. The encoded protein is CASGTGNYGYTF.